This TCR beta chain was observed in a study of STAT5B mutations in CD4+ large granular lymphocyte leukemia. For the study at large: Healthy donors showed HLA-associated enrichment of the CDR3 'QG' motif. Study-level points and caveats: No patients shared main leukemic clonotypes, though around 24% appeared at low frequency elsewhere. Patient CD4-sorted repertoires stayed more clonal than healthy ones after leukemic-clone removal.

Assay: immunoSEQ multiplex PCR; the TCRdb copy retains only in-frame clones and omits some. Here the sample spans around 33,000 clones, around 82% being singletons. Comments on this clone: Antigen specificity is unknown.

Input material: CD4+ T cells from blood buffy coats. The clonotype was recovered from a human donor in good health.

The CDR3 here is CASSSGQTNTGELFF. The DNA for the CDR3 is TGTGCCAGTAGTTCAGGACAGACGAACACCGGGGAGCTGTTTTTT. The rearrangement joins TRBV19 to TRBJ2-2; D is possibly TRBD1 (6 bases). In germline, CDR1 is LNHDA, CDR2 SQIVND (reference sequence). V shed 5 bases and J shed 0 bases, with 10 bases lying between them. The CDR3 loop spans 15 amino acids.